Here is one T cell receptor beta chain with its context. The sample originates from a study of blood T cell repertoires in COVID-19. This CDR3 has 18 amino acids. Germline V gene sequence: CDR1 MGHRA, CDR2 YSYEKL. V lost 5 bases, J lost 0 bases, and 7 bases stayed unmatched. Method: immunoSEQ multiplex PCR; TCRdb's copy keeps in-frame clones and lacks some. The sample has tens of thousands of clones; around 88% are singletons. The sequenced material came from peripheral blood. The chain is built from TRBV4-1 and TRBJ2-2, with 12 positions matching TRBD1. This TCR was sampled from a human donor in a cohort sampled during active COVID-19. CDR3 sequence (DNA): TGCGCCAGCAGCTACGGGACAGGGGGCTATGCGAACACCGGGGAGCTGTTTTTT. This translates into CASSYGTGGYANTGELFF.